This T cell receptor (beta chain) was recovered during a study of T-cell memory formation after mild COVID-19. For the study at large: TCR clusters largely stayed donor specific.

The germline gives CDR1 DFQATT, CDR2 SNEGSKA (reference sequence). The CDR3 runs 12 residues. Trimming pared 1 base from V and 4 bases from J, leaving 7 bases between. As concerns this clonotype: Antigen: not known.

From the 5' RACE reads, TCRdb called clonotypes with MiXCR, one entry per CDR3 protein. The repertoire holds about 430,000 distinct CDR3 sequences, with around 24% as singletons. Study observations and caveats: Several responding clones turned up in pre-infection memory, indicating that cross-reactive memory may have taken part.

The TCR comes from an adult woman who had mild COVID-19 (a few samples of this study predate the infection). Cell type and time point are not known. The chain carries TRBV20-1 and TRBJ1-2; D not resolved. The sequenced sample consisted of PBMCs or a T cell subset sorted from them (not recorded which). The CDR3 is CSARVRGYGYTF. CDR3 bases: TGCAGTGCTAGAGTCCGGGGCTATGGCTACACCTTC.